This T cell receptor beta chain derives from a study of blood T cell repertoires in COVID-19. For the study at large: Samples representing acute and convalescent COVID-19 were sourced from the United States, Italy and Spain. T cells, B-cell-depleted T cells, or PBMCs supplied cDNA or gDNA.

Per the study methods: Reference gene primers were amplified, and this amplification served to estimate nucleated cell counts. Profiled with immunoSEQ multiplex PCR; TCRdb holds only in-frame clones, not every one. For V, J and clone size, that table is used; D and trimming come from the DNA. The sample holds 140,000 to 150,000 clones; around 81% are singletons and the top ten take around 3.1%. The clonotype was recovered from a woman aged 40 to 49 with active or convalescent COVID-19. Sequencing used peripheral blood.

CDR3 sequence (DNA): TGTGCCACCAGTGATAGACAGGGAATGAACAATGAGCAGTTCTTC. Translation: CATSDRQGMNNEQFF. The chain joins TRBV24-1 to TRBJ2-1, with TRBD1 matching 7 bases. Trimming cost V 3 bases and J 5 bases; bases outside gene matches: 6. CDR1 KGHDR and CDR2 SFDVKD come from the germline V gene. CDR3 length equals 15 residues.